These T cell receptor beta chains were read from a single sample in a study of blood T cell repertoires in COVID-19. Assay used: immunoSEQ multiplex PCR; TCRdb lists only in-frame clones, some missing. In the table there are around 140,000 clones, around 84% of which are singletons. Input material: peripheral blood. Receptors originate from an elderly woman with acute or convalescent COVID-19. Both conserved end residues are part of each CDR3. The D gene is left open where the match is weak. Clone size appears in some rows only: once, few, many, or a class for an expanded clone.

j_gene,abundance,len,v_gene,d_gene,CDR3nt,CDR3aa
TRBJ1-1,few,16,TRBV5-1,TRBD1,TGCGCCAGCACCAAACTCGGACAGGGATTGGGCACTGAAGCTTTCTTT,CASTKLGQGLGTEAFF
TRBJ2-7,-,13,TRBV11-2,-,TGTGCCAGCAGCTTCGGTGGTGGTCGCGAGCAGTACTTC,CASSFGGGREQYF
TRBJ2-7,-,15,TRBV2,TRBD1,TGTGCCAGCAGTGAAGCACAGGGGTCCGCCGCTGTTGGGTACTTC,CASSEAQGSAAVGYF
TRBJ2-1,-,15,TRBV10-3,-,TGTGCCATCAGTGAGTCGTCCGCTAGTCGGTATGAGCAGTTCTTC,CAISESSASRYEQFF
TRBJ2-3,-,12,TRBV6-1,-,TGTGCCAGCAGTGACGTCACAGATACGCAGTATTTT,CASSDVTDTQYF
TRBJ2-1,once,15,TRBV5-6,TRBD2,TGTGCCAGCAGTCCGAGCGGGGTTTCCTACAATGAGCAGTTCTTC,CASSPSGVSYNEQFF
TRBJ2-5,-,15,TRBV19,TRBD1,TGTGCCAGTAGTCCGGGACAGGGATACCAAGAGACCCAGTACTTC,CASSPGQGYQETQYF
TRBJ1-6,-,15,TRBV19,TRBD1,TGTGCCAGTACCCGATGGGACAGTCCTAATTCACCCCTCCACTTT,CASTRWDSPNSPLHF
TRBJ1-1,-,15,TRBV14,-,TGTGCCAGCAGCCAAGAGGGAAAGGCCGGGATGGAAGCTTTCTTT,CASSQEGKAGMEAFF
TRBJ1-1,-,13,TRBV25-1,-,TGTGCCAGCAGTTCCGACAGGAACACTGAAGCTTTCTTT,CASSSDRNTEAFF
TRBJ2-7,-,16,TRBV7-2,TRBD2,TGTGCCAGCAGCCCCCAAGGGGCGGGGGGGCGGAACGAGCAGTACTTC,CASSPQGAGGRNEQYF
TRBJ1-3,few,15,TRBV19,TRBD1,TGTGCCAGTAATAGGGGACAGAGCTCTGGAAACACCATATATTTT,CASNRGQSSGNTIYF
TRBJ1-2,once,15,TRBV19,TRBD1,TGTGCCAGTAGCCTCACAGGGGCTAATAACTATGGCTACACCTTC,CASSLTGANNYGYTF
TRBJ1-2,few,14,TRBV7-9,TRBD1,TGTGCCAGCAGAGGACAGGCATCTAACTATGGCTACACCTTC,CASRGQASNYGYTF
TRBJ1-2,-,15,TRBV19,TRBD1,TGTGCCAGTAGGAACCGGGGACAGAAGTACTATGGCTACACCTTC,CASRNRGQKYYGYTF
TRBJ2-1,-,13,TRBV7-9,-,TGTGCCATCCCCGGGACTGAGTACAATGAGCAGTTCTTC,CAIPGTEYNEQFF
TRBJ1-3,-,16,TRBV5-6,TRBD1,TGTGCCAGCAGCTTGCCTGGGACAGGGGTGAGGAACACCATATATTTT,CASSLPGTGVRNTIYF
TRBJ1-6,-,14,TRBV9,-,TGTGCCAGCAGCGTTAGCCAGGGTAATTCACCCCTCCACTTT,CASSVSQGNSPLHF
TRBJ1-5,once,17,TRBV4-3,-,TGCGCCAGCAGCCAAGATTACCCCGGGTATAGCAATCAGCCCCAGCATTTT,CASSQDYPGYSNQPQHF
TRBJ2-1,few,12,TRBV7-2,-,TGTGCCAGCAGCTTAGTAACCGGAGGGCAGTTCTTC,CASSLVTGGQFF
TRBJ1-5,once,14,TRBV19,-,TGTGCCAGTAGTGGCGGGACGCGGGTTCAGCCCCAGCATTTT,CASSGGTRVQPQHF
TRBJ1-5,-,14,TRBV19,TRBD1,TGTGCCAGCTCTGAGGGGGCAGGCAATCAGCCCCAGCATTTT,CASSEGAGNQPQHF
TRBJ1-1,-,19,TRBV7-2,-,TGTGCCAGCAGCTTAGCGGCCGGGGGTGTGTGGGCTAAGAACACTGAAGCTTTCTTT,CASSLAAGGVWAKNTEAFF
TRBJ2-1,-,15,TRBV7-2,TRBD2,TGTGCCAGCAGCGTGGGACTAGCGGTATACAATGAGCAGTTCTTC,CASSVGLAVYNEQFF
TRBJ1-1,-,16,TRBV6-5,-,TGTGCCAGCAGTTACTCCCGGGCAGGGATTGGAACTGAAGCTTTCTTT,CASSYSRAGIGTEAFF
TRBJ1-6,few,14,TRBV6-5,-,TGTGCCAGCAGTTACGAGGGCCTTAATTCACCCCTCCACTTT,CASSYEGLNSPLHF
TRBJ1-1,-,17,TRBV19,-,TGTGCCAGTAGTATCGGATTGAGGGGGGGACTACCCACTGAAGCTTTCTTT,CASSIGLRGGLPTEAFF
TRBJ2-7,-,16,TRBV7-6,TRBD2,TGTGCCAGCAGCTACGGACTAGCGGGGGCCACCTACGAGCAGTACTTC,CASSYGLAGATYEQYF
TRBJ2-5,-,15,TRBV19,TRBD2,TGTGCCAGTAGTATTTCAACACTAGCGGAAGAGACCCAGTACTTC,CASSISTLAEETQYF
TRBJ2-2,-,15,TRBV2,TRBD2,TGTGCCAGCCGAAGGGAGGGCGCGAACACCGGGGAGCTGTTTTTT,CASRREGANTGELFF
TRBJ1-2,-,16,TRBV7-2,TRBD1,TGTGCCAGCAGGCCTACAGGGGCCGCGGGTAACTATGGCTACACCTTC,CASRPTGAAGNYGYTF
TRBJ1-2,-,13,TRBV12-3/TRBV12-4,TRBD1,TGTGCCAGCAGGCCCACAGGGGTCCATGGCTACACCTTC,CASRPTGVHGYTF
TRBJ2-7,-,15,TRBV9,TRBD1,TGTGCCAGCAGCGTAGTCGGGACAGCCGAGGACGAGCAGTACTTC,CASSVVGTAEDEQYF
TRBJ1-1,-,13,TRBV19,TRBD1,TGTGCCAGTAGTATAGAACGGACAGGGGGAGCTTTCTTT,CASSIERTGGAFF
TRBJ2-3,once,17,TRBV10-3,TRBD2,TGTGCCATCAGTGAGTTTGTAGCGGGGGGTTTGAAAGATACGCAGTATTTT,CAISEFVAGGLKDTQYF
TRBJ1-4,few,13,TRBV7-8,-,TGTGCCAGCAGCTTACACACCTATGAAAAACTGTTTTTT,CASSLHTYEKLFF
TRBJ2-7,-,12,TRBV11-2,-,TGTGCCAGCAGCTTAGGAGGGCTGTGGCAGTACTTC,CASSLGGLWQYF
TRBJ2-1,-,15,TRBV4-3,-,TGCGCCAGCAGCCAAGGTCTAGCTCGGGGCAATGAGCAGTTCTTC,CASSQGLARGNEQFF
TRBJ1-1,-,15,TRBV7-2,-,TGTGCCAGCAGCTCCAAACAGGGCCCGAACACTGAAGCTTTCTTT,CASSSKQGPNTEAFF
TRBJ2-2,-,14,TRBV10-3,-,TGTGCCATCAGTGAATCTGCTTCGGCCGGGGAGCTGTTTTTT,CAISESASAGELFF
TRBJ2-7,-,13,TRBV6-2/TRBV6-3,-,TGTGCCAGCAGTTACTCCCCAGATTACGAGCAGTACTTC,CASSYSPDYEQYF
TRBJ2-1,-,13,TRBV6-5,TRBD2,TGTGCCAGCTGTACTAGCGGGAGAGATGAGCAGTTCTTC,CASCTSGRDEQFF
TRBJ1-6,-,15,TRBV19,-,TGTGCCAGTAAGAACAGGGTAGGAGATAATTCACCCCTCCACTTT,CASKNRVGDNSPLHF
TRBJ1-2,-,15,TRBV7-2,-,TGTGCCAGCAGCTTAGCTCAAGCAGGGTACTATGGCTACACCTTC,CASSLAQAGYYGYTF
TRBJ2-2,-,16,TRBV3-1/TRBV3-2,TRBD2,TGTGCCAGCAGCCAAGAGCGGGGGTCCTCCCGACGGGAGCTGTTTTTT,CASSQERGSSRRELFF
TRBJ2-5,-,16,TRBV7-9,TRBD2,TGTGCCAGCAGCTCCACTAGCGGGAGGGCGGGGGAGACCCAGTACTTC,CASSSTSGRAGETQYF